These 13 T cell receptor beta chains originate from one sample sequenced in a study of T-cell memory formation after mild COVID-19. TCRdb recomputed calls from the 5' RACE reads with MiXCR, one row per CDR3 protein. The sample carries roughly 300,000 distinct CDR3 sequences, 8% to 10% recorded once. Material: PBMCs or a T cell subset sorted from them (not recorded which). Source of these receptors: a man aged 18 to 35 who had mild COVID-19 (a few samples of this study predate the infection). Cell type and time point are not known.

With respect to this clonotype: One junction end does not reproduce the germline sequence, and a read error may be involved. The V gene is TRBV7-3, the J gene TRBJ1-5; D might be TRBD1 (5 bases). The germline CDR1 and CDR2 sequences are SGHTA and FQGTGA. This CDR3 contains 13 residues. CDR3 coding DNA: TGTGCCAGCAGTTTAACTACAGGTCAGCCCCAGCATTTT. Translating it yields CASSLTTGQPQHF.

This clonotype was counted a few times. The rearrangement joins TRBV4-1 to TRBJ2-3, with 10 nucleotides matching TRBD2. V trimming: 3 bases; J trimming: 3 bases; junction bases outside the gene matches: 6. Germline loops: CDR1 MGHRA, CDR2 YSYEKL. The CDR3 sequence is 16 residues long. The chain's CDR3 is CASSQGELAGTDTQYF. The CDR3 nucleotides read TGCGCCAGCAGCCAGGGTGAACTAGCGGGGACAGATACGCAGTATTTT.

The V and J genes are TRBV2 and TRBJ2-3, with 9 bases that match TRBD1. CDR3 length equals 15 residues. The germline V gene has CDR1 SNHLY and CDR2 FYNNEI. The J segment lost 3 bases and the V segment lost 3 bases, leaving 4 bases of the junction unmatched. Here the CDR3 reads CASSDSDRGTDTQYF. The CDR3, as DNA: TGTGCCAGCAGTGATTCGGACAGGGGAACAGATACGCAGTATTTT.

The table lists this clonotype with a few counts. The CDR3 DNA is TGTGCCAGCAGTGTCGGGGCATCCAATGAGCAGTTCTTC. Translated: CASSVGASNEQFF. The rearrangement links TRBV25-1 to TRBJ2-1; D tentatively reads TRBD1 or TRBD2 (5 bases each). Germline V gene sequence: CDR1 MGHDK, CDR2 SYGVNS. The V and J ends lost 4 bases and 6 bases respectively, with 10 bases between them. The CDR3 has 13 residues.

This clonotype was seen at least ten times. CDR3 loop: CASSPENTGELFF. The CDR3 DNA is TGTGCCAGCAGCCCGGAAAACACCGGGGAGCTGTTTTTT. The genes are TRBV12-3 or TRBV12-4 and TRBJ2-2, with D uncertain. CDR3 size: 13 residues. V shed 6 bases and J shed 2 bases, with 7 bases lying between them.

This clonotype came up a few times. The chain has TRBV4-3 and TRBJ1-1; possibly TRBD1 for D (5 bases). CDR3 size: 15 residues. V was cut by 3 bases and J by 3 bases, with 14 bases left in between. The germline V gene encodes CDR1 LGHNA and CDR2 YSLEER. CDR3 region: CASSQGNTGDTEAFF. The CDR3 DNA reads as TGCGCCAGCAGCCAGGGGAACACGGGGGACACTGAAGCTTTCTTT.

V is TRBV6-5 and J is TRBJ2-7; a weak D match, TRBD1 (6 bases). V was trimmed by 1 base and J by 6 bases, leaving 7 bases between them. Looked up from germline, CDR1 is MNHEY and CDR2 is SVGAGI. CDR3 size: 12 residues. The CDR3 DNA reads as TGTGCCAGCAGTTACTGGGGGCGCGAGCAGTACTTC. Protein sequence: CASSYWGREQYF.

This clonotype was counted between two and nine times. This chain connects TRBV7-9 to TRBJ2-1, with 9 bases that match TRBD1. The ends lost 3 bases at V and 4 bases at J; junction bases unmatched: 4. The CDR3 is 15 residues long. Germline V gene lookup returns CDR1 SEHNR and CDR2 FQNEAQ (reference sequence). Here the CDR3 DNA reads TGTGCCAGCAGCTTGAGGGACAGGGAGTACAATGAGCAGTTCTTC. Protein product: CASSLRDREYNEQFF.

The count of this clonotype is one. The rearrangement links TRBV4-1 to TRBJ2-3, with 11 positions matching TRBD2. CDR1 is MGHRA, CDR2 YSYEKL, per germline. J gave up 0 bases and V 0 bases, and 5 bases lay outside the gene matches. The CDR3 runs to 18 residues. CDR3 DNA: TGCGCCAGCAGCCAAGAAGACACTAGCGGGGGAAGCACAGATACGCAGTATTTT. Translation gives CASSQEDTSGGSTDTQYF.

The chain has TRBV5-1 and TRBJ2-7; D is unresolved. Germline V gives CDR1 SGHRS, CDR2 YFSETQ. The CDR3 loop spans 13 amino acids. Trimming stripped 4 bases from V and 2 bases from J, with 10 bases between. CDR3 bases: TGCGCCAGCAGCATTGGGCCCACCTACGAGCAGTACGTC. Its translation: CASSIGPTYEQYV.

V and J are TRBV5-1 and TRBJ2-1, with 13 bases fitting TRBD2. J lost 9 bases, V lost 0 bases, and 3 bases had no gene match. The CDR3 runs 15 residues. Germline V lookup: CDR1 SGHRS, CDR2 YFSETQ. The CDR3 protein is CASSLGLAGGGEQFF. CDR3 nucleotides: TGCGCCAGCAGCTTGGGACTAGCGGGGGGAGGTGAGCAGTTCTTC. Combining the CDR3 with reference TRBV5-1 and TRBJ2-1 gives the whole variable domain KAGVTQTPRYLIKTRGQQVTLSCSPISGHRSVSWYQQTPGQGLQFLFEYFSETQRNKGNFPGRFSGRQFSNSRSEMNVSTLELGDSALYLCASSLGLAGGGEQFFGPGTRLTVL.

This clonotype has more than one count but fewer than ten. The chain has TRBV29-1 and TRBJ2-2, with D perhaps matching TRBD2 (5 bases). The V gene lost 4 bases and the J gene lost 0 bases, with 15 bases spanning the gap. Per germline, CDR1 SQVTM and CDR2 ANQGSEA. This CDR3 region has 16 residues. CDR3 bases: TGCAGCGTTGTGGCAGGAGGTGGGTCGAACACCGGGGAGCTGTTTTTT. Protein: CSVVAGGGSNTGELFF.

The J gene is TRBJ1-2, the V gene TRBV12-3 or TRBV12-4, with 7 bases identical to TRBD1. V was pared by 5 bases and J by 3 bases, with 9 bases of the junction left unmatched. This CDR3 has 15 residues. The CDR3: CASSGQAKTYYGYTF. CDR3 bases: TGTGCCAGCAGTGGACAGGCCAAAACTTACTATGGCTACACCTTC.